The TCR beta chain under discussion was sequenced for a study of shared clonotypes between healthy human individuals. This clone was seen repeatedly, ten times or more. The sample holds other DNA sequences that translate to the same CDR3. The CDR3 contains 14 residues. CDR1 is MNHNS, CDR2 SASEGT, per germline. V was clipped by 1 base and J by 7 bases; unmatched bases: 6. The method was immunoSEQ multiplex PCR; TCRdb's version includes in-frame clones alone and lacks a portion of them. Here the sample spans some 1 million clones, about 80% being singletons. The receptor comes from a man aged 18 to 29 in good health. Sequences were obtained from memory CD4+ T cells sorted from blood. Subset of the sample: CD45RA-negative fraction. This rearrangement joins TRBV6-1 to TRBJ1-2; 7 bases match TRBD1. CDR3 coding DNA: TGTGCCAGCAGTGAAGAAGCAGGGGGATCTGGCTACACCTTC. Translation: CASSEEAGGSGYTF.